The present T cell receptor beta chain was sequenced within a study of blood T cell repertoires in COVID-19. In the study overall: Italy, Spain and the United States were the sources of the convalescent and acute COVID-19 samples. PBMCs, B-cell-depleted T cells, or T cells provided the cDNA or gDNA that made up the material.

CDR1 is SGHDN, CDR2 FVKESK, per germline. Trimming removed 4 bases from V and 0 bases from J; junction bases left unmatched: 6. The CDR3 extends over 15 amino acids. In the source study's methods: By means of reference gene primer amplification, nucleated cell counts were estimated. Sequencing used immunoSEQ multiplex PCR; TCRdb keeps in-frame clones, though not all of them. For V, J and clone size, that table is used; D and trimming come from the DNA. Found here are roughly 110,000 clones, roughly 84% of them singletons; the top ten hold about 1.3%. The receptor was derived from a man aged 35 to 55 with acute or convalescent COVID-19. The chain has TRBV14 and TRBJ2-7, with 7 bases lining up with TRBD1. Specimen: peripheral blood. The CDR3 spells CASSRQTGPSYEQYF. CDR3 coding DNA: TGTGCCAGCAGCCGACAGACAGGGCCCTCCTACGAGCAGTACTTC.